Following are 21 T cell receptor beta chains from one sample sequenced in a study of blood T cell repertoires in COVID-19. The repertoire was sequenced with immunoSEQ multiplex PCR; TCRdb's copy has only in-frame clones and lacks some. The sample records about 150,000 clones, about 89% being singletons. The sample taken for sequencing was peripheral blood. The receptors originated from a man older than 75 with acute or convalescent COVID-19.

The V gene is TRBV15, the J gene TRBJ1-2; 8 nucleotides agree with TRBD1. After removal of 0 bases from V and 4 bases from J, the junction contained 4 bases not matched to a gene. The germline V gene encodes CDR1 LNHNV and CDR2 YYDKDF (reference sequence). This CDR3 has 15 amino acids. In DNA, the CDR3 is TGTGCCACCAGCAGAGATGCAGGGGGCGCCTATGGCTACACCTTC. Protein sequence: CATSRDAGGAYGYTF.

CDR3 in amino acids: CASSLQGQVRSEQYF. In nucleotides, the CDR3 is TGTGCCAGCAGCTTACAGGGACAAGTACGTAGCGAGCAGTACTTC. The genes are TRBV7-8 and TRBJ2-7; D perhaps matches TRBD1 (6 bases). V lost 2 bases and J lost 6, with 17 bases in between. CDR3 length: 15 residues. Germline V gene lookup returns CDR1 SGHVS and CDR2 FQNEAQ.

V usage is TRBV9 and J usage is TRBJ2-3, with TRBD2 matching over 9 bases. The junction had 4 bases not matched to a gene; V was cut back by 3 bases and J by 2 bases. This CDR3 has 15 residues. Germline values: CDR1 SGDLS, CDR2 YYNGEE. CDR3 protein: CASSGSGGPTDTQYF. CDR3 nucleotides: TGTGCCAGCAGCGGTAGCGGGGGACCCACAGATACGCAGTATTTT.

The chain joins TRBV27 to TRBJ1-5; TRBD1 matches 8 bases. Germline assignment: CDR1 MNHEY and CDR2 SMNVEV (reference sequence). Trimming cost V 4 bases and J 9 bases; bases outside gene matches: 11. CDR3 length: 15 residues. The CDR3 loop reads CASSSGQVLGGPQHF. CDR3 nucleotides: TGTGCCAGCAGTTCGGGACAGGTCCTTGGTGGGCCCCAGCATTTT.

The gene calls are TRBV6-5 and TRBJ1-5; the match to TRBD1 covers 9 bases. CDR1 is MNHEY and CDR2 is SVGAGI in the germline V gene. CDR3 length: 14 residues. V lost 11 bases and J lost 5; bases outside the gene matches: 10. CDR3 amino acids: CAGGDRDSDQPQHF. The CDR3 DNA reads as TGTGCCGGGGGGGACAGGGACTCTGATCAGCCCCAGCATTTT.

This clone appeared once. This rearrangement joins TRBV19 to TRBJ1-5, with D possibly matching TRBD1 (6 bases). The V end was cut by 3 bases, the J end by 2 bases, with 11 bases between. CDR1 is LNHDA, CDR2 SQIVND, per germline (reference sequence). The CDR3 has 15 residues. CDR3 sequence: CASSIIQGGNQPQHF. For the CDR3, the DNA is TGTGCCAGTAGTATCATACAGGGAGGCAATCAGCCCCAGCATTTT.

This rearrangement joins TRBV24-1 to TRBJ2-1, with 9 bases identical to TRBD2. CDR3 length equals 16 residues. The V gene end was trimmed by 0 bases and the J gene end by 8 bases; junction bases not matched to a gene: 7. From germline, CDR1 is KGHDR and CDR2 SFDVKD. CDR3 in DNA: TGTGCCACCAGTGATTTGCTGGCTAGCGGGAACGATGAGCAGTTCTTC. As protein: CATSDLLASGNDEQFF.

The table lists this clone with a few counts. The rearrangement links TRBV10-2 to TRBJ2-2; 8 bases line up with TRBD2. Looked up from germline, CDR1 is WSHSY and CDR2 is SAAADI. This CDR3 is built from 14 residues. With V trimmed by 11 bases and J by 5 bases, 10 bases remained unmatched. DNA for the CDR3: TGCGCCGTTAGAGCGGGAGACAGTACCGGGGAGCTGTTTTTT. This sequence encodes CAVRAGDSTGELFF.

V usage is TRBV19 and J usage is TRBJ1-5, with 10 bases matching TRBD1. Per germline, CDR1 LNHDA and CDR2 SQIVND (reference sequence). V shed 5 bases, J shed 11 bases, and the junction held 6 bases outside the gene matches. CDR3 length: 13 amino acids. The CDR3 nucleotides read TGTGCCAGTAGTCTGGACAGGGGGAAAGCCCAGCATTTT. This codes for CASSLDRGKAQHF.

CDR3 residues: CASSHPARRTYTDTQYF. For the CDR3, the DNA is TGCGCCAGCAGCCATCCGGCTAGGCGAACCTACACAGATACGCAGTATTTT. The chain carries TRBV4-1 and TRBJ2-3; D is uncertain. Trimming cost V 3 bases and J 2 bases, with 18 bases left between them. Germline V gene sequence: CDR1 MGHRA, CDR2 YSYEKL. CDR3 length: 17 amino acids.

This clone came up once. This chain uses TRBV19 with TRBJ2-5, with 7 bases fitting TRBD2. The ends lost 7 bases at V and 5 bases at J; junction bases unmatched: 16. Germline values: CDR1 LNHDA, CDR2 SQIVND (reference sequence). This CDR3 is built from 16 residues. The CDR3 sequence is CASTSGVGGVGETQYF. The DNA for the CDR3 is TGTGCCAGTACCTCAGGCGTGGGAGGGGTCGGCGAGACCCAGTACTTC.

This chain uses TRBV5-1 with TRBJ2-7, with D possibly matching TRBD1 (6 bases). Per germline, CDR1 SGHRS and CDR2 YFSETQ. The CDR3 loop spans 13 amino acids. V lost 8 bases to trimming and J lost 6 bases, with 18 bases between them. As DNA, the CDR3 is TGCGCCAGTCGAGGGGATACAGGGCTCGAGCAGTACTTC. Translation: CASRGDTGLEQYF.

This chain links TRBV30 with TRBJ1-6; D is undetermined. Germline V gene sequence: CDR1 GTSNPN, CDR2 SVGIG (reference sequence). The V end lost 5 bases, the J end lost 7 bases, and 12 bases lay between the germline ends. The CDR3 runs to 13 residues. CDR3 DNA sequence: TGTGCCTGGGGGCTAACGGGGAATTCACCCCTCCACTTT. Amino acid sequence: CAWGLTGNSPLHF.

CDR3 loop: CASSYASTGILDEQYF. Here the CDR3 DNA reads TGTGCCAGCAGTTACGCAAGCACAGGTATCTTAGACGAGCAGTACTTC. The rearrangement uses TRBV6-5 and TRBJ2-7; tentatively, D is TRBD1 (5 bases). Trimming stripped 2 bases from V and 5 bases from J, with 19 bases between. Germline V gene data show CDR1 as MNHEY and CDR2 as SVGAGI. The CDR3 extends over 16 amino acids.

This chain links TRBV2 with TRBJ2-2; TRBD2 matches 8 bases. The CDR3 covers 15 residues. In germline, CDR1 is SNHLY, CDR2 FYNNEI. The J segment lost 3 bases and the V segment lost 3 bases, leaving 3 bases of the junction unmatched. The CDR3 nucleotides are TGTGCCAGCAGTGAGGTCGGGGGGGACACCGGGGAGCTGTTTTTT. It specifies CASSEVGGDTGELFF.

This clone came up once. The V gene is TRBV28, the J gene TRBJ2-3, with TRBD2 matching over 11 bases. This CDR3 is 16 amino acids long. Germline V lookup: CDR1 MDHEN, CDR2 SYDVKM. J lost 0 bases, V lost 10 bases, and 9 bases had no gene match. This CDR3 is CATLRTSGSSTDTQYF. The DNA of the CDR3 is TGTGCCACCCTAAGGACTAGCGGGTCCAGCACAGATACGCAGTATTTT.

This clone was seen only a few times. The CDR3 loop reads CASSVVPGSSGNTIYF. CDR3 bases: TGTGCCAGCAGCGTAGTTCCGGGGAGCTCTGGAAACACCATATATTTT. The chain has TRBV9 and TRBJ1-3; the D is unclear. Germline-derived CDR1 and CDR2 are SGDLS and YYNGEE. The length of the CDR3 is 16 residues. With 0 bases removed from V and 0 bases from J, the gap between germline ends came to 10 bases.

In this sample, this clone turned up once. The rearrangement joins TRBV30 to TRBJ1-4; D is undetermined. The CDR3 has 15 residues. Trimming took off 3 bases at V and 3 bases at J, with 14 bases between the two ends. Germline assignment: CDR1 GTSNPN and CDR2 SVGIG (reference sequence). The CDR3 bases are TGTGCCTGGAGCGCCCCGGGGTCGGCTAATGAAAAACTGTTTTTT. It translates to CAWSAPGSANEKLFF.

The CDR3 DNA reads TGTGCCAGCAGCACTAACCCGGGACTCCAAAACAATGAGCAGTTCTTC. Its translation is CASSTNPGLQNNEQFF. The chain couples TRBV7-2 to TRBJ2-1, with TRBD2 as a possible D gene (6 bases). The germline V and J ends were trimmed by 5 bases and 5 bases, with 19 bases remaining between them. This CDR3 spans 16 amino acids. Looked up from germline, CDR1 is SGHTA and CDR2 is FQGNSA.

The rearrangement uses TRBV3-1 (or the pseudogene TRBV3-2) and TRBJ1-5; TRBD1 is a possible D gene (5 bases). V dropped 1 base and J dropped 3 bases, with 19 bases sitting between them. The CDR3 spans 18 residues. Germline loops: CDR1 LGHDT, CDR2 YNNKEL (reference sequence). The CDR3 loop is CASSQGISVRGYNQPQHF. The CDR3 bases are TGTGCCAGCAGCCAAGGGATCTCGGTGCGGGGCTACAATCAGCCCCAGCATTTT.

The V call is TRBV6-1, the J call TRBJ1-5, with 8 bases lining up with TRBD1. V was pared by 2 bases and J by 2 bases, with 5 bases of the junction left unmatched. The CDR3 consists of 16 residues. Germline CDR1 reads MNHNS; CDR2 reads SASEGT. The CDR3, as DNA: TGTGCCAGCAGTGAACCGACAGGGGTTGGCAATCAGCCCCAGCATTTT. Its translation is CASSEPTGVGNQPQHF.